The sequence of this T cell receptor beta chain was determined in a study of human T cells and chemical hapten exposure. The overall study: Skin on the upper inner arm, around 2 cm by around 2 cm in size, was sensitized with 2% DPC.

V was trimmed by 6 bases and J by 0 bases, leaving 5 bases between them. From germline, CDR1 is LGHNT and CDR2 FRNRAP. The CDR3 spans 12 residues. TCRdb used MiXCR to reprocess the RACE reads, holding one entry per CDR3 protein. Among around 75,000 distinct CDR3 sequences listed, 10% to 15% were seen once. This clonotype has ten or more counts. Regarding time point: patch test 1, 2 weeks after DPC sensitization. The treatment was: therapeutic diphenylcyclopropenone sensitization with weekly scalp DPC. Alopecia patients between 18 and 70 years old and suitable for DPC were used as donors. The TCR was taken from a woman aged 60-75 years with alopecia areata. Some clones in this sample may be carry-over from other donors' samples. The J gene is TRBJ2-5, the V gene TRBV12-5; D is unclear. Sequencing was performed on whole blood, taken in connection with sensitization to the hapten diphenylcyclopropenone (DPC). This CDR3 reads CASGPHQETQYF. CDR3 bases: TGTGCTAGTGGACCCCACCAAGAGACCCAGTACTTC.